Sequencing of this TCR beta chain was carried out in a study of T cell repertoires in cytomegalovirus infection. The overall study: Well-studied HLA-B-restricted CMV epitopes were used in the study alongside recently identified HLA-C-restricted ones.

Germline-derived CDR1 and CDR2 are DFQATT and SNEGSKA (reference sequence). The CDR3 loop spans 14 amino acids. V lost 6 bases, J lost 8 bases, and 12 bases stayed unmatched. TCRdb reanalysed the reads using MiXCR and keeps one entry per CDR3 protein. The sample lists about 900,000 distinct CDR3 sequences; 31% were seen once. Concerning this clonotype itself: Antigen unknown.

The source of this sequence is a human donor in good health (CMV status not recorded). Some clones in this sample may be carry-over from other donors' samples. The material sequenced was cultured CD8+ T cells from PBMCs, taken from culture after CMV antigen stimulation. This rearrangement joins TRBV20-1 to TRBJ2-1; 8 nucleotides match TRBD2. This CDR3 reads CSAHRGGWLDEQFF. In DNA, the CDR3 is TGCAGTGCACATCGGGGGGGCTGGTTGGATGAGCAGTTCTTC.